Listed below are T cell receptor beta chains from one sample, sequenced in a study of CD8 T cells in Susac syndrome. A single record per CDR3 protein comes from TCRdb applying MiXCR to the immunoSEQ multiplex PCR reads. The table records about 200,000 distinct CDR3 sequences, about 94% of them present only once. The specimen was CD8+ T cells from PBMCs. Receptors originate from a human donor with multiple sclerosis. Both conserved end residues are part of each CDR3.

>TRBV5-1
CASSLEGVGTSGDNEQFF
>TRBV7-8
CASSLELPGAGELFF
>TRBV6-1
CASIPKGLAGTDTQYF
>TRBV30
CAWSGVTYNEQFF
>TRBV7-9
CASRPGLAEYNEQFF
>TRBV5-4
CASSLPSSTETQYF
>TRBV2
CASSERTPNEQFF
>TRBV12-3/TRBV12-4
CASSPREKGIYGYTF
>TRBV7-9
CASSPPGSLANEQFF
>TRBV6-5
CASSYPGYLPTNEKLFF
>TRBV13
CASSPRSAYGYTF
>TRBV25-1
CASRGTSGIGNEQFF
>TRBV6-6
CASTTGGYQETQYF
>TRBV25-1
CASSEKGQGLYNEQFF
>TRBV19
CASKGLAGDEQFF
>TRBV16
CASSLYREIGEQFF
>TRBV19
CASSFGANYGYTF
>TRBV6-2/TRBV6-3
CASSSSPLTWQPQHF
>TRBV6-6
CASSPGTVGNYGYTF
>TRBV12-3/TRBV12-4
CASRGGRMNTEAFF
>TRBV7-7
CASSLEAEGETQYF
>TRBV3-1
CASSHFQDYEQYF